This T cell receptor beta chain was found in a study of T cell repertoires in cytomegalovirus infection. On this clonotype: Its antigen is still unknown.

TCRdb re-called the reads with MiXCR, one entry per CDR3 protein. The sample consists of approximately 1,000,000 distinct CDR3 sequences, 30% to 40% of them appearing once. The source was cultured CD8+ T cells from PBMCs, collected from culture after CMV antigen stimulation. The source is a human donor in good health (CMV status not recorded). Some clones in this sample may be carry-over from other donors' samples.

The CDR3 loop reads CASSSPGTPLYNEQFF. The CDR3 bases are TGTGCCAGCAGCTCTCCCGGGACACCCCTATACAATGAGCAGTTCTTC. The V gene is TRBV7-6, the J gene TRBJ2-1; D is perhaps TRBD1 (6 bases). The CDR3 is made up of 16 amino acids. Deletions cut 4 bases from V and 4 bases from J, with 17 bases between. Germline V lookup: CDR1 SGHVS, CDR2 FNYEAQ.